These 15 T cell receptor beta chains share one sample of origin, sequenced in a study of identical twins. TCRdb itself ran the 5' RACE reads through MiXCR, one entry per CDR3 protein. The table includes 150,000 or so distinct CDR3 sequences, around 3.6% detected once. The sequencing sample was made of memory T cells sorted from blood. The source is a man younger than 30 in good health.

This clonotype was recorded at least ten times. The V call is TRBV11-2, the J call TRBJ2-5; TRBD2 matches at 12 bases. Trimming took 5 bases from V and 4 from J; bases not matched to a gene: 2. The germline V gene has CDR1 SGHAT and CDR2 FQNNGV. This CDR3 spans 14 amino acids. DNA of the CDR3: TGTGCCAGCAGCAAGACTAGCGGGAGAGAGACCCAGTACTTC. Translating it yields CASSKTSGRETQYF.

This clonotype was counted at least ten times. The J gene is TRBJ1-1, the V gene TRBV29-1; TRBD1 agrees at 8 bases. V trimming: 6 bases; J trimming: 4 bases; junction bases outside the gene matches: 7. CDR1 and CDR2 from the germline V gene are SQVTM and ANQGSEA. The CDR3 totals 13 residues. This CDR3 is CSVSTGVSTEAFF. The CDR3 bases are TGCAGCGTCTCGACAGGGGTGAGCACTGAAGCTTTCTTT.

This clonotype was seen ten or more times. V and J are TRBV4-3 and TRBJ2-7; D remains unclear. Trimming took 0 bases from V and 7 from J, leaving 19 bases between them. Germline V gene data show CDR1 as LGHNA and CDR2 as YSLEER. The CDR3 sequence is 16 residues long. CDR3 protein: CASSQEGSSARWEQYF. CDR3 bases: TGCGCCAGCAGCCAAGAGGGAAGCTCGGCTAGATGGGAGCAGTACTTC.

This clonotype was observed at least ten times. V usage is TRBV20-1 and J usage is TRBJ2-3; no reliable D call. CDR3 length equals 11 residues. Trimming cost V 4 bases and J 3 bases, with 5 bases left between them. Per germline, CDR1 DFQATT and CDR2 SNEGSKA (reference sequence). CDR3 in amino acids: CSAIATDTQYF. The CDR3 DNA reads TGCAGTGCTATCGCAACAGATACGCAGTATTTT.

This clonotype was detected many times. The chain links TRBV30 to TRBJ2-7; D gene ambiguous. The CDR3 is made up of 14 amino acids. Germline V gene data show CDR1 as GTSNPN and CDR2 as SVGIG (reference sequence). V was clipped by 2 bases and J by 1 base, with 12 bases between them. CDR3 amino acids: CAWSIGPPSYEQYV. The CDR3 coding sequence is TGTGCCTGGAGTATCGGGCCGCCTTCCTACGAGCAGTACGTC.

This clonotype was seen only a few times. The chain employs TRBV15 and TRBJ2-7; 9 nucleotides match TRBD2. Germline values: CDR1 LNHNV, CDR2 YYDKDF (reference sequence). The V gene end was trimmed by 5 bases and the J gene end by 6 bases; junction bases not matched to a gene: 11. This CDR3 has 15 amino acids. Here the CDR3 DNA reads TGTGCCACCAGCGAGCAGGGCGGGAGGGCCGGCGAGCAGTACGTC. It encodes CATSEQGGRAGEQYV.

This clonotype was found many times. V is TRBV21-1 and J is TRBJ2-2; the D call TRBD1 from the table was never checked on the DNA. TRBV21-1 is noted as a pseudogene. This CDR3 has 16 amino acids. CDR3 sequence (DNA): TGTGCCAGCACCCGCGGGACACGTGTTAACCCCGGGGAGCTGTTTTTT. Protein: CASTRGTRVNPGELFF.

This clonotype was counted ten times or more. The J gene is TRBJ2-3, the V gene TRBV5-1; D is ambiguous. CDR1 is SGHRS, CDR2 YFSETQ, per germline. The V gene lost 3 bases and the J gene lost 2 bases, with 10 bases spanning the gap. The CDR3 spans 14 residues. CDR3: CASSSPSPTDTQYF. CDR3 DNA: TGCGCCAGCAGCTCCCCCAGTCCCACAGATACGCAGTATTTT.

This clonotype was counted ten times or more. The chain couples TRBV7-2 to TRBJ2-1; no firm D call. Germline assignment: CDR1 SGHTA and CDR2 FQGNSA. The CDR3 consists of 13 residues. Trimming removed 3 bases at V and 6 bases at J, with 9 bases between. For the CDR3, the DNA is TGTGCCAGCAGCTTGGCCATAGGCAATGAGCAGTTCTTC. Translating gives CASSLAIGNEQFF.

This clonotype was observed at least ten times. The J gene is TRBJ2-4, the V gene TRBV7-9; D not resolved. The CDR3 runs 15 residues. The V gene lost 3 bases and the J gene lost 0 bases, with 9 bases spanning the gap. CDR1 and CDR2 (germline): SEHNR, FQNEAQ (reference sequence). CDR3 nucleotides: TGTGCCAGCAGCTTTGCATCTTTAGCCAAAAACATTCAGTACTTC. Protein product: CASSFASLAKNIQYF.

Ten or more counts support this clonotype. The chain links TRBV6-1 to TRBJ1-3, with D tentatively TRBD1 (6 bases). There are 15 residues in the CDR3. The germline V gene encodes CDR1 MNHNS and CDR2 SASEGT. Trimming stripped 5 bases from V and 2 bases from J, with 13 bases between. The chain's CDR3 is CASSKQGSAGNTIYF. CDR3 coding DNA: TGTGCCAGCAGTAAGCAGGGGTCGGCTGGAAACACCATATATTTT.

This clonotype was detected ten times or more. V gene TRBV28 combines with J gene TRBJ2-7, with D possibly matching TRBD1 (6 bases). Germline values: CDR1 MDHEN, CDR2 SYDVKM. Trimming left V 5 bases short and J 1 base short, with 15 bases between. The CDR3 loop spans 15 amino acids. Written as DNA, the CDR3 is TGTGCCAGCAGTACCCCACAGGGAAAGTCCTACGAGCAGTACTTC. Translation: CASSTPQGKSYEQYF.

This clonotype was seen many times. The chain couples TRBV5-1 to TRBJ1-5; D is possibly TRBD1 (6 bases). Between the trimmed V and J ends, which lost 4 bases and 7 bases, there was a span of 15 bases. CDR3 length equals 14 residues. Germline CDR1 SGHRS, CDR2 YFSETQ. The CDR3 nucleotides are TGCGCCAGCAGCGAAACAGGGTCGGGGCAGCCCCAGCATTTT. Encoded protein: CASSETGSGQPQHF.

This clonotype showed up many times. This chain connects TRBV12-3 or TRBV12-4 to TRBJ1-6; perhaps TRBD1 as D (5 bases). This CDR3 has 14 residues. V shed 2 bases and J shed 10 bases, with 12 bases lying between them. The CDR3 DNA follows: TGTGCCAGCAGTTTAATAGTGGGGGTATCACCCCTCCACTTT. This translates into CASSLIVGVSPLHF.

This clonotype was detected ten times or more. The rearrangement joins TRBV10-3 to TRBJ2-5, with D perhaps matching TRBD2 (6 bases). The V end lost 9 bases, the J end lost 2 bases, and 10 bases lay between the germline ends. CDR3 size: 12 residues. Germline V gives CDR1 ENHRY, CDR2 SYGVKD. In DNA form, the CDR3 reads TGTGCCATGGGCGGGGTACAAGAGACCCAGTACTTC. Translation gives CAMGGVQETQYF.